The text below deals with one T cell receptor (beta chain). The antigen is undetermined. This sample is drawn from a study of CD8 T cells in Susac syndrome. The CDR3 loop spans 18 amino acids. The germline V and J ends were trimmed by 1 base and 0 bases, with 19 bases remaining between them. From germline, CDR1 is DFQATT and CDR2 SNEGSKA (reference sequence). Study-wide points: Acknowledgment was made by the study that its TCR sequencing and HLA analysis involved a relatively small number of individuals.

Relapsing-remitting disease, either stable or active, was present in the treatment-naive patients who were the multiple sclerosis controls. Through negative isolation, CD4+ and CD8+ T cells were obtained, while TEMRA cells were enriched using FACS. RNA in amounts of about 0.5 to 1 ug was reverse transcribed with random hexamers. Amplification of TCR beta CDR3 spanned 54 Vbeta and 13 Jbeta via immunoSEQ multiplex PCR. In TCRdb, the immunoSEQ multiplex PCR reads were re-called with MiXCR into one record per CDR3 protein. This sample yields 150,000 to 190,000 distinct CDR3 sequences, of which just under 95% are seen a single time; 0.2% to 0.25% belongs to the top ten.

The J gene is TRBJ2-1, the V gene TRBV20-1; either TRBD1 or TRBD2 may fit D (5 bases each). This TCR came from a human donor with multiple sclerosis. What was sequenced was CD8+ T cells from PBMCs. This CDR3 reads CSARVRDEFLYSYNEQFF. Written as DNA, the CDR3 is TGCAGTGCTAGAGTTCGGGACGAGTTTTTATACTCCTACAATGAGCAGTTCTTC.